This TCR beta chain appears in the sequencing data of a study of human T cells and chemical hapten exposure. In the study overall: Small pooled library volume differences chiefly drove per-sample TCR yield variation.

Time point: healthy volunteer bleed at 6 weeks. Total RNA came from unfractionated whole blood. CDR3 length: 11 residues. The V end was cut by 6 bases, the J end by 7 bases, with 8 bases between. This clonotype was found many times. Within the library, unique molecular identifiers were attached to each individual cDNA molecule. Each CDR3 protein gets one entry after TCRdb re-called the RACE reads with MiXCR. Here the sample spans about 30,000 distinct CDR3 sequences, around 5.9% being singletons. This rearrangement joins TRBV12-3 or TRBV12-4 to TRBJ2-3, with D uncertain. Material for sequencing was whole blood. This TCR was sampled from a human donor in good health. Some clones in this sample may be carry-over from other donors' samples. The CDR3 coding sequence is TGTGCCAGCAGCTCCGGTTATACGCAGTATTTT. Translating it yields CASSSGYTQYF.